This T cell receptor beta chain comes out of a study of cytomegalovirus exposure and HLA in healthy donors. Findings of the study overall: Listed as cytomegalovirus-associated were 150 to 200 TCR beta chains. Accurate prediction of most subjects' HLA-A and HLA-B alleles from TCR beta sequences was reported.

This PCR relied on a set of 60 Vbeta primers and 13 Jbeta primers. The method was immunoSEQ multiplex PCR; TCRdb's version includes in-frame clones alone and lacks a portion of them. The table for this sample gives under 200,000 clones. Concerning this clone itself: Its antigen is undetermined.

V lost 5 bases, J lost 4 bases, and 11 bases stayed unmatched. Germline V gene sequence: CDR1 LNHNV, CDR2 YYDKDF (reference sequence). The CDR3 loop spans 16 amino acids. This receptor was identified in a woman between 18 and 30 years old in good health and CMV-seropositive. Input material: PBMCs. The rearrangement uses TRBV15 and TRBJ2-3; 8 nucleotides agree with TRBD1. CDR3 nucleotides: TGTGCCACCAGCCCCCGGACAGGGAAAAACCCAGATACGCAGTATTTT. Protein: CATSPRTGKNPDTQYF.